Included here is one T cell receptor (beta chain) sequence, with context. There are 14 residues in the CDR3. J lost 5 bases, V lost 1 base, and 5 bases had no gene match. Germline V lookup: CDR1 GTSNPN, CDR2 SVGIG (reference sequence). TCRdb's copy holds only in-frame clones and misses some; the assay was immunoSEQ multiplex PCR. The sample lists about 120,000 clones, approximately 93% occurring once. The data belong to a study of T cell changes during pregnancy in multiple sclerosis. The clonotype was recovered from a female donor with multiple sclerosis, enrolled in a pregnancy study. The material was peripheral blood, obtained before pregnancy. V usage is TRBV30 and J usage is TRBJ2-5; 9 positions match TRBD2. The chain's CDR3 is CAWSAGGGAETQYF. The CDR3 region has the DNA TGTGCCTGGAGTGCTGGCGGGGGGGCGGAGACCCAGTACTTC.